This T cell receptor (beta chain) was sequenced in a study of blood T cell repertoires in COVID-19. Study context: Nucleic acid was either cDNA or gDNA, and it came from T cells, B-cell-depleted T cells, or PBMCs.

Produced via immunoSEQ multiplex PCR; TCRdb's table is partial and in-frame only. The table lists some 400,000 clones, 91% of them singletons. Participants were aged 18 to 89 years, lived in under 25 US areas, and enrolled virtually. CDR1 KGHSH and CDR2 LQKENI come from the germline V gene. The junction had 7 bases not matched to a gene; V was cut back by 3 bases and J by 4 bases. The CDR3 has 15 amino acids. This TCR came from a woman aged 40 to 50 who had been exposed to COVID-19. This chain joins TRBV18 and TRBJ1-1; 8 nucleotides line up with TRBD1. Sequencing input: PBMCs or T cells enriched from blood (not recorded which). In nucleotides, the CDR3 is TGTGCCAGCTCACCCCACCAGGGGGCCGGCACTGAAGCTTTCTTT. This encodes CASSPHQGAGTEAFF. The whole variable domain, filled in from reference TRBV18 and TRBJ1-1, reads NAGVMQNPRHLVRRRGQEARLRCSPMKGHSHVYWYRQLPEEGLKFMVYLQKENIIDESGMPKERFSAEFPKEGPSILRIQQVVRGDSAAYFCASSPHQGAGTEAFFGQGTRLTVV.